The 28 T cell receptor beta chains given below trace back to one sample, sequenced in a study of T cells expressing NK-cell markers. After re-calling the 5' RACE reads, TCRdb lists one entry per CDR3 protein, DNA absent. Here the sample table reports fewer than 550,000 distinct CDR3 sequences. The specimen was blood T cells: a sorted CD56 or NKG2C T cell subset, CD4+ or CD8+ T cells, or bulk PBMC T cells (not recorded which). All receptors derive from a woman between 45 and 65 years old in good health.

The chain's CDR3 is CATSESGLSSYNEQFF. This rearrangement joins TRBV24-1 to TRBJ2-1; TCRdb calls TRBD1, which cannot be checked without DNA. Looked up from germline, CDR1 is KGHDR and CDR2 is SFDVKD. The CDR3 contains 16 residues.

CDR3 protein: CSARDPGGRGYTF. The chain recombines TRBV20-1 with TRBJ1-2. The CDR3 spans 13 residues. The V gene's germline CDR1 is DFQATT and CDR2 SNEGSKA (reference sequence).

The CDR3 loop reads CASRWGGIQYF. V gene TRBV12-3 or TRBV12-4 combines with J gene TRBJ2-4; the TCRdb call, TRBD1, lacks DNA for checking. The length of the CDR3 is 11 residues.

This chain connects TRBV5-1 to TRBJ2-2; checking the TCRdb D call of TRBD1 is not possible without DNA. CDR3 size: 15 residues. CDR1 is SGHRS, CDR2 YFSETQ, per germline. The CDR3 here is CASGSGTGGAGELFF.

V and J are TRBV5-1 and TRBJ2-1; TCRdb designates TRBD2, a call that cannot be tested without DNA. CDR3 length: 17 amino acids. Per germline, CDR1 SGHRS and CDR2 YFSETQ. CDR3 residues: CASSLRGAGGPHNEQFF.

The J gene is TRBJ2-1, the V gene TRBV5-1; without DNA, the TCRdb call of TRBD2 cannot be checked. The CDR3 runs to 14 residues. The germline V gene encodes CDR1 SGHRS and CDR2 YFSETQ. CDR3 amino acids: CASSLEVNAAGQFF.

The chain carries TRBV3-1 and TRBJ2-1; with no DNA, the TCRdb D assignment of TRBD2 cannot be verified. Germline V gives CDR1 LGHDT, CDR2 YNNKEL (reference sequence). The CDR3 consists of 15 residues. The CDR3: CASAPWLAGGLEQFF.

The chain combines TRBV6-2 or TRBV6-3 with TRBJ1-4; the TCRdb D gene call, TRBD1, has no DNA to confirm it. This CDR3 is built from 18 residues. Germline lookup yields CDR1 MNHEY and CDR2 SVGEGT. The chain's CDR3 is CASSDAGTGMGLNEKLFF.

The chain uses TRBV27 and TRBJ1-1. The V gene's germline CDR1 is MNHEY and CDR2 SMNVEV (reference sequence). This CDR3 spans 14 amino acids. The CDR3 spells CASSFLTSMTEAFF.

The chain has TRBV7-2 and TRBJ2-7; absent DNA, TCRdb's TRBD1 call cannot be checked. CDR3 length: 13 residues. The germline gives CDR1 SGHTA, CDR2 FQGNSA. The CDR3 sequence: CASSLGGLREQYF.

This chain connects TRBV5-1 to TRBJ2-5. Germline V gene lookup returns CDR1 SGHRS and CDR2 YFSETQ. The CDR3 is 13 amino acids. CDR3 sequence: CASSWTAQETQYF.

J is TRBJ1-3 and V is TRBV2. The CDR3 contains 14 residues. Germline CDR1 reads SNHLY; CDR2 reads FYNNEI. This CDR3 reads CASSEGQLGNTIYF.

The V gene is TRBV3-1, the J gene TRBJ2-1; absent DNA, TCRdb's TRBD2 call cannot be checked. Per the germline V gene, CDR1 is LGHDT and CDR2 is YNNKEL (reference sequence). The CDR3 is made up of 14 amino acids. The CDR3 here is CASSRAGGNNEQFF.

J is TRBJ2-6 and V is TRBV12-3 or TRBV12-4; checking the TCRdb D call of TRBD2 is not possible without DNA. The CDR3 sequence is 15 residues long. The chain's CDR3 is CASTVAGSGANVLTF.

The chain couples TRBV12-3 or TRBV12-4 to TRBJ2-2. The CDR3 runs 12 residues. CDR3: CASSTVIWELFF.

V and J are TRBV20-1 and TRBJ2-1; TCRdb gives TRBD2 as the D gene, but with no DNA this cannot be confirmed. Germline V gives CDR1 DFQATT, CDR2 SNEGSKA (reference sequence). The CDR3 consists of 16 residues. The CDR3 is CSASQQARAGSNEQFF.

The V and J genes are TRBV29-1 and TRBJ2-1; TCRdb names TRBD2, which stays unverified in the absence of DNA. Germline-derived CDR1 and CDR2 are SQVTM and ANQGSEA. The CDR3 is made up of 14 amino acids. The CDR3 loop reads CSVDFRLAGNEQFF.

V and J are TRBV7-8 and TRBJ1-5; no DNA is available, so the TRBD1 call from TCRdb remains unchecked. Germline values: CDR1 SGHVS, CDR2 FQNEAQ. This CDR3 is 17 amino acids long. The CDR3 loop is CASSLGGGRDYNQPQHF.

The chain carries TRBV5-1 and TRBJ1-5. Germline loops: CDR1 SGHRS, CDR2 YFSETQ. The CDR3 is 11 residues long. CDR3 sequence: CASSLSRPQHF.

This chain links TRBV7-2 with TRBJ2-3. The CDR3 loop spans 14 amino acids. Germline V gene sequence: CDR1 SGHTA, CDR2 FQGNSA. CDR3 loop: CASSSAGASSTQYF.

The rearrangement uses TRBV12-3 or TRBV12-4 and TRBJ2-5. The CDR3 is 11 amino acids. This CDR3 is CASSPQGAQYF.

The rearrangement uses TRBV20-1 and TRBJ2-2; TCRdb outputs TRBD1, but without DNA this stays unchecked. The germline CDR1 and CDR2 sequences are DFQATT and SNEGSKA (reference sequence). The length of the CDR3 is 18 residues. CDR3 sequence: CSAHRQGAWGRMSGELFF.

The chain uses TRBV7-8 and TRBJ2-5; there is no DNA to check the TCRdb D call of TRBD2. Germline CDR1 and CDR2: SGHVS and FQNEAQ. This CDR3 is 17 amino acids long. The CDR3 loop is CASSPRLAGGPGETQYF.

The J gene is TRBJ2-7, the V gene TRBV10-3; TCRdb designates TRBD1, a call that cannot be tested without DNA. Germline CDR1 reads ENHRY; CDR2 reads SYGVKD. The CDR3 runs 14 residues. The CDR3 sequence is CAIRGDRVGWEQYF.

The chain joins TRBV28 to TRBJ2-1; the D call from TCRdb, TRBD1, cannot be confirmed without DNA. The CDR3 loop spans 16 amino acids. Germline V gives CDR1 MDHEN, CDR2 SYDVKM. CDR3 sequence: CASSYHRDRGGNEQFF.

The chain couples TRBV6-2 or TRBV6-3 to TRBJ2-7; absent DNA, TCRdb's TRBD2 call cannot be checked. Germline CDR1 MNHEY, CDR2 SVGEGT. The CDR3 sequence is 15 residues long. CDR3 region: CASSYDGTYSYEQYF.

The chain employs TRBV5-1 and TRBJ1-5. Looked up from germline, CDR1 is SGHRS and CDR2 is YFSETQ. There are 14 residues in the CDR3. CDR3 sequence reads: CASSLDGSNQPQHF.

CDR3 sequence reads: CASSGLAGNSDTQYF. The genes are TRBV11-1 and TRBJ2-3; the TCRdb call, TRBD2, lacks DNA for checking. Germline V lookup: CDR1 SGHAT, CDR2 FQDESV (reference sequence). The CDR3 has 15 residues.